This is a list of T cell receptor beta chains from one sample in a study of cytomegalovirus exposure and HLA in healthy donors. Sequenced by immunoSEQ multiplex PCR; TCRdb stores in-frame clones only, minus some. This table has over 90,000 clones, about 74% appearing once. Material for sequencing was PBMCs. These receptors were collected from a male donor in good health and CMV-seropositive. Both conserved end residues are part of each CDR3. Fields, in order: clone size, J gene, V gene, D gene, CDR3 DNA, CDR3 protein. A D gene is named only where the DNA matches it firmly. Clone size is stated in some rows and not others, as once, few, many or a class when expanded.

>NA|TRBJ2-6|TRBV28|NA
TGTGCCAGCAGATCACCGGCGGGTCTCCCTGGGGCCAACGTCCTGACTTTC
CASRSPAGLPGANVLTF
>NA|TRBJ1-1|TRBV4-2|TRBD1
TGTGCCAGCAGCTTAGGCAGGGGACAGGGATTCGAAGCTTTCTTT
CASSLGRGQGFEAFF
>NA|TRBJ1-2|TRBV7-8|TRBD1
TGTGCCAGCAGCTTATTTTCGGGACAGAACTATGGCTACACCTTC
CASSLFSGQNYGYTF
>few|TRBJ2-1|TRBV18|NA
TGTGCCAGCTCCCCGGAGGGTTTCGATGAGCAGTTCTTC
CASSPEGFDEQFF
>few|TRBJ2-7|TRBV28|NA
TGTGCCAGCAGGACAAGAGACCCAGCCTACGAGCAGTACTTC
CASRTRDPAYEQYF
>NA|TRBJ2-1|TRBV9|TRBD1
TGTGCCAGCAGCCCATATGGGACAGGGCCCGGGGGAGACGAGCAGTTCTTC
CASSPYGTGPGGDEQFF
>few|TRBJ1-5|TRBV19|NA
TGTGCCAGTAGTTTGTGGACAGCCCAAGGATTGCCCCAGCATTTT
CASSLWTAQGLPQHF
>few|TRBJ1-4|TRBV5-1|NA
TGCGCCAGCAGCTTGTTGGGGGCGCGCAATGAAAAACTGTTTTTT
CASSLLGARNEKLFF
>NA|TRBJ2-1|TRBV11-3|TRBD2
TGTGCCAGCAGCTTAGGCACTAGCGGGAGCCATGAGCAGTTCTTC
CASSLGTSGSHEQFF
>NA|TRBJ1-1|TRBV7-3|TRBD1
TGTGCCAGCAGCATAACAGGGGGCACTGAAGCTTTCTTT
CASSITGGTEAFF
>few|TRBJ1-4|TRBV5-4|TRBD1
TGTGCCAGCAGCATGACCGGGGACAGAGCGGGTGAAAAACTGTTTTTT
CASSMTGDRAGEKLFF
>NA|TRBJ2-3|TRBV7-2|TRBD2
TGTGCCAGCAGCTCCCGAACACTAGCGGGCTCAGATACGCAGTATTTT
CASSSRTLAGSDTQYF
>once|TRBJ2-3|TRBV7-3|TRBD2
TGTGCCAGCAGCTTAAAGGTCGGGCTAGCGGGAGGAGGGGATACGCAGTATTTT
CASSLKVGLAGGGDTQYF
>NA|TRBJ2-1|TRBV9|TRBD2
TGTGCCAGCAGTGAGACTAGCGGGAGGGTGGTTGAGCAGTTCTTC
CASSETSGRVVEQFF
>NA|TRBJ2-4|TRBV30|TRBD1
TGTGCCTGGAGTCCCGGGACAGGCTCCATTGAGGGAGACATTCAGTACTTC
CAWSPGTGSIEGDIQYF
>NA|TRBJ1-1|TRBV28|NA
TGTGCCAGCAGTTCCACCTGGGGAGGGAACACTGAAGCTTTCTTT
CASSSTWGGNTEAFF
>NA|TRBJ1-5|TRBV7-9|NA
TGTGCCAGCAGCTTAGAGCGTCAGCCCCAGCATTTT
CASSLERQPQHF
>NA|TRBJ2-7|TRBV6-5|NA
TGTGCCAGCAGTTACTCATCGGGACTCGCCTGCGAGCAGTACTTC
CASSYSSGLACEQYF
>NA|TRBJ1-3|TRBV6-1|NA
TGTGCCAGCAGGGAAGACGCGAACTCTGGAAACACCATATATTTT
CASREDANSGNTIYF
>NA|TRBJ2-3|TRBV6-6|TRBD1
TGTGCCAGCAGTTACTCCGGGACAGGGGGCACAGATACGCAGTATTTT
CASSYSGTGGTDTQYF
>NA|TRBJ2-7|TRBV20-1|NA
TGCAGTGCTGGACGGGGGGAGCAGTACTTC
CSAGRGEQYF
>once|TRBJ2-5|TRBV7-2|NA
TGTGCCAGCAGAAGAGGGGGAAATGAAGAGACCCAGTACTTC
CASRRGGNEETQYF
>NA|TRBJ2-7|TRBV7-9|NA
TGTGCCAGCGGAGGGGCCGGCGAGCAGTACTTC
CASGGAGEQYF
>NA|TRBJ1-2|TRBV9|TRBD1
TGTGCCAGCACCCGGGACAGGGTTGGCTACACCTTC
CASTRDRVGYTF
>NA|TRBJ2-1|TRBV7-2|NA
TGTGCCAGCAGCTTAAGTGGGAGGCCTTTAAATGAGCAGTTCTTC
CASSLSGRPLNEQFF
>NA|TRBJ2-3|TRBV6-5|TRBD1
TGTGCCAGCAGTTACGGACAGGGGGCAGATACGCAGTATTTT
CASSYGQGADTQYF
>NA|TRBJ1-2|TRBV29-1|NA
TGCAGCGTTGGTACAGGTTCTAGGTATGGCTACACCTTC
CSVGTGSRYGYTF
>NA|TRBJ2-4|TRBV28|NA
TGTGCCAGCAGTTTACTCAGGATAGCCAAAAACATTCAGTACTTC
CASSLLRIAKNIQYF
>NA|TRBJ2-7|TRBV28|NA
TGTGCCAGCACTATAGGTAATGGTCAACTCGGGGAGCAGTACTTC
CASTIGNGQLGEQYF
>NA|TRBJ2-3|TRBV4-2|NA
TGTGCCAGCAGCCAAGGGACTCTAACAGATACGCAGTATTTT
CASSQGTLTDTQYF
>once|TRBJ2-3|TRBV10-3|TRBD2
TGTGCCATCAGTGAGTCGAGGAGCGGGAGGGCACCTACGCAGTATTTT
CAISESRSGRAPTQYF
>NA|TRBJ2-2|TRBV2|TRBD2
TGTGCCAGCAGTTTACTAGCGGGAACGACCGGGGAGCTGTTTTTT
CASSLLAGTTGELFF
>NA|TRBJ2-7|TRBV27|NA
TGTGCCAGCAGTTTCCGGGGCTCCTACGAGCAGTACTTC
CASSFRGSYEQYF
>NA|TRBJ1-5|TRBV2|NA
TGTGCCAGCAGCAGAGACAGTTTCAATCAGCCCCAGCATTTT
CASSRDSFNQPQHF
>once|TRBJ2-1|TRBV4-2|TRBD2
TGTGCCAGCAGCCAAGCTGGCGGGAGGGCCTCGTACAATGAGCAGTTCTTC
CASSQAGGRASYNEQFF
>NA|TRBJ2-7|TRBV6-5|TRBD1
TGTGCCAGCAGCTCACGGACAGGGAACGAGCAGTACTTC
CASSSRTGNEQYF
>NA|TRBJ2-1|TRBV7-2|TRBD1
TGTGCCAGCAGCTTAGCAGGGGGCTGGGGCCGAGCCTACAATGAGCAGTTCTTC
CASSLAGGWGRAYNEQFF
>NA|TRBJ1-5|TRBV19|NA
TGTGCCACTAAATACGTAAATAGCAATCAGCCCCAGCATTTT
CATKYVNSNQPQHF
>NA|TRBJ1-1|TRBV28|NA
TGTGCCAGCAGCGACATAACCAGGGTCCTGAACACTGAAGCTTTCTTT
CASSDITRVLNTEAFF
>NA|TRBJ1-2|TRBV6-6|TRBD1
TGTGCCAGCAGCCTCTCGTATCGGACAGGGGAGGGCTACACCTTC
CASSLSYRTGEGYTF
>few|TRBJ1-6|TRBV2|NA
TGTGCCAGCAGTTCCCGCGAGACTCAGAATTCACCCCTCCACTTT
CASSSRETQNSPLHF
>NA|TRBJ1-5|TRBV7-6|NA
TGTGCCAGCAGCTTAGAGACCGGGGGGCCCCAGCATTTT
CASSLETGGPQHF
>NA|TRBJ2-2|TRBV27|NA
TGTGCCAGCAGTTTTGAGGGACTCGCCAACACCGGGGAGCTGTTTTTT
CASSFEGLANTGELFF
>NA|TRBJ1-3|TRBV6-4|TRBD1
TGTGCCAGTAGTGACAGGGGATTGGAATCGGGAAACACCATATATTTT
CASSDRGLESGNTIYF
>few|TRBJ2-5|TRBV7-2|TRBD2
TGTGCCAGCAGCTTAAGTAGCGGGAGACGAGAGACCCAGTACTTC
CASSLSSGRRETQYF
>NA|TRBJ2-2|TRBV4-3|NA
TGCGCCAGCAGCCAAGAGGGACACTACACCGGGGAGCTGTTTTTT
CASSQEGHYTGELFF
>few|TRBJ2-1|TRBV21-1|NA
TGTGCCAGCACCGAAAACGTTGGGCTAGCGGGAGATCGGCCCTGTTCCTACAATGAGCAGTTCTTC
CASTENVGLAGDRPCSYNEQFF
>NA|TRBJ2-5|TRBV5-1|TRBD1
TGCGCCAGCAGCAGGGGACAGGGGCAAGAGACCCAGTACTTC
CASSRGQGQETQYF
>NA|TRBJ2-3|TRBV7-9|TRBD1
TGTGCCAGCAGCTTAGCCCCCGGACAGGACACAGATACGCAGTATTTT
CASSLAPGQDTDTQYF
>NA|TRBJ2-3|TRBV21-1|NA
TGTGCCAACCTACAGGGGACCCCCACAGATACGCAGTATTTT
CANLQGTPTDTQYF
>NA|TRBJ2-7|TRBV4-1|TRBD2
TGCGCCAGCAGCCGGACTAGCTCCTACGAGCAGTACTTC
CASSRTSSYEQYF